The 27 T cell receptor beta chains presented below share a single source sample, sequenced in a study of cytomegalovirus exposure and HLA in healthy donors (dated by TCRdb to about 2017). The receptor library was made with the immunoSEQ multiplex PCR assay. For the multiplex PCR, a mixture combining 60 forward primers for TCR Vbeta segments and 13 reverse primers for TCR Jbeta segments was used. In its TCRdb copy, this immuneACCESS table keeps in-frame sequences only and misses some clones. Where compared with another copy, unresolved V genes explain less than half of these, and the others have no known cause. The sample table holds over 80,000 clones, of which about 70% were seen once. The biggest ten clones account for roughly 13% of the sample. The sample consisted of PBMCs. The receptors shown here come from a woman between 65 and 79 years old in good health and CMV-seropositive.

This clone was seen just once. The genes are TRBV5-1 and TRBJ2-7; 12 bases are shared with TRBD2. The V and J ends lost 0 bases and 3 bases, in that order; junction bases with no gene match: 10. Germline V CDR1 and CDR2: SGHRS, YFSETQ. This CDR3 region has 18 residues. CDR3 sequence (DNA): TGCGCCAGCAGCTTGGGTCTAGCGGGAGGGCCGACGAGCTACGAGCAGTACTTC. Its translation is CASSLGLAGGPTSYEQYF.

The chain recombines TRBV19 with TRBJ2-6; D is ambiguous. V was trimmed by 7 bases and J by 6 bases, leaving 16 bases between them. This CDR3 contains 15 residues. Germline V gives CDR1 LNHDA, CDR2 SQIVND (reference sequence). The CDR3 sequence is CASKKSPFEANVLTF. CDR3 in DNA: TGTGCCAGTAAGAAAAGCCCGTTTGAGGCCAACGTCCTGACTTTC.

The chain carries TRBV5-8 and TRBJ2-1; 11 bases are shared with TRBD1. CDR1 SGHTS and CDR2 YDEGEE come from the germline V gene. V lost 2 bases and J lost 2; bases outside the gene matches: 9. The CDR3 is made up of 18 amino acids. CDR3 DNA: TGTGCCAGCAGCTTAACGGACAGGGGGCACGGGACCTACAATGAGCAGTTCTTC. This codes for CASSLTDRGHGTYNEQFF. Filled out from reference TRBV5-8 and TRBJ2-1, the complete variable domain reads EAGVTQSPTHLIKTRGQQATLRCSPISGHTSVYWYQQALGLGLQFLLWYDEGEERNRGNFPPRFSGRQFPNYSSELNVNALELEDSALYLCASSLTDRGHGTYNEQFFGPGTRLTVL.

This chain connects TRBV12-5 to TRBJ2-3; 10 bases are shared with TRBD2. The germline gives CDR1 LGHNT, CDR2 FRNRAP. Trimming cost V 1 base and J 2 bases; bases outside gene matches: 3. The CDR3 loop spans 16 amino acids. CDR3 nucleotide sequence: TGTGCTAGTGGTTTGGGGACTAGCGGATTCACAGATACGCAGTATTTT. Protein product: CASGLGTSGFTDTQYF.

The V gene is TRBV7-8, the J gene TRBJ2-5, with a tentative D call TRBD2 (6 bases). The CDR3 is 16 residues long. Germline loops: CDR1 SGHVS, CDR2 FQNEAQ. Deletions cut 2 bases from V and 11 bases from J, with 24 bases between. The CDR3: CASSLSSLTGAFKQYF. Written as DNA, the CDR3 is TGTGCCAGCAGCTTATCTTCTTTGACGGGAGCCTTCAAGCAGTACTTC.

This chain uses TRBV4-2 with TRBJ1-2; TRBD1 matches at 10 bases. V was clipped by 3 bases and J by 3 bases; unmatched bases: 1. Germline CDR1 and CDR2: LGHNA and YNFKEQ. The CDR3 is made up of 14 amino acids. CDR3 in DNA: TGTGCCAGCAGCCAGGACAGGGGGGACTATGGCTACACCTTC. Residues: CASSQDRGDYGYTF.

The rearrangement joins TRBV11-2 to TRBJ2-5; a possible D gene is TRBD1 (5 bases). Germline V gene data show CDR1 as SGHAT and CDR2 as FQNNGV. The CDR3 sequence is 15 residues long. The germline V and J ends were trimmed by 1 base and 6 bases, with 15 bases remaining between them. The CDR3 nucleotides read TGTGCCAGCAGCTTAGGAGTGAGTAGGGGCCAGACCCAGTACTTC. Encoded protein: CASSLGVSRGQTQYF.

The V call is TRBV27, the J call TRBJ2-4; D possibly corresponds to TRBD2 (5 bases). The germline V gene encodes CDR1 MNHEY and CDR2 SMNVEV (reference sequence). V was shortened by 6 bases and J by 1 base, with 25 bases between the two germline ends. CDR3 size: 19 residues. This CDR3 reads CASSPSGGSVVSAKNIQYF. CDR3 in DNA: TGTGCCAGCAGCCCCTCTGGCGGTAGCGTCGTTAGCGCCAAAAACATTCAGTACTTC.

This rearrangement joins TRBV7-2 to TRBJ1-1, with D unresolved. V was pared by 3 bases and J by 5 bases, with 13 bases between. This CDR3 has 14 residues. Germline values: CDR1 SGHTA, CDR2 FQGNSA. The CDR3 loop reads CASSFHRGGTEAFF. CDR3 coding DNA: TGTGCCAGCAGCTTCCATCGGGGAGGAACTGAAGCTTTCTTT.

The rearrangement joins TRBV6-5 to TRBJ1-2; the D is unclear. Germline CDR1 is MNHEY and CDR2 is SVGAGI. This CDR3 is 13 amino acids long. Between the trimmed V and J ends, which lost 2 bases and 4 bases, there was a span of 8 bases. CDR3 loop: CASSYEGAYGYTF. The CDR3 DNA reads as TGTGCCAGCAGTTACGAGGGCGCCTATGGCTACACCTTC.

The chain couples TRBV6-5 to TRBJ1-2; D uncertain. V dropped 6 bases and J dropped 6 bases, with 11 bases sitting between them. CDR1 and CDR2 from the germline V gene are MNHEY and SVGAGI. The CDR3 has 12 amino acids. The CDR3 loop reads CASSQRGDGYTF. The CDR3 region has the DNA TGTGCCAGCAGCCAACGGGGTGATGGCTACACCTTC.

V and J are TRBV10-3 and TRBJ2-6, with 9 bases matching TRBD1. CDR1 ENHRY and CDR2 SYGVKD come from the germline V gene. This CDR3 is 17 amino acids long. Trimming removed 5 bases from V and 3 bases from J; junction bases left unmatched: 8. The CDR3, as DNA: TGTGCCATCAGTCGGGACAGGGACTTCCGTGGGGCCAACGTCCTGACTTTC. It translates to CAISRDRDFRGANVLTF.

This clone has only one observation. V is TRBV5-1 and J is TRBJ2-1; D perhaps matches TRBD1 (5 bases). Deletions cut 2 bases from V and 8 bases from J, with 8 bases between. Germline values: CDR1 SGHRS, CDR2 YFSETQ. The CDR3 is made up of 12 amino acids. CDR3 sequence: CASSLDSYEQFF. The CDR3, as DNA: TGCGCCAGCAGCTTAGACAGCTATGAGCAGTTCTTC.

The chain couples TRBV5-1 to TRBJ2-3; D is possibly TRBD1 (6 bases). Trimming removed 2 bases from V and 0 bases from J, with 7 bases in between. The CDR3 spans 14 residues. Germline lookup yields CDR1 SGHRS and CDR2 YFSETQ. CDR3 region: CASSFGQSTDTQYF. Written as DNA, the CDR3 is TGCGCCAGCAGCTTCGGACAGAGCACAGATACGCAGTATTTT.

This chain uses TRBV27 with TRBJ2-7; TRBD1 matches at 7 bases. Trimming took 7 bases from V and 1 from J; bases not matched to a gene: 16. The CDR3 totals 17 residues. CDR1 is MNHEY and CDR2 is SMNVEV in the germline V gene (reference sequence). CDR3 sequence reads: CASKDRLQGVESYEQYF. CDR3 nucleotides: TGTGCCAGCAAGGATCGTCTTCAGGGGGTTGAATCCTACGAGCAGTACTTC.

The chain recombines TRBV29-1 with TRBJ2-3; D is ambiguous. V lost 6 bases and J 2 bases, leaving 9 bases between the germline ends. There are 12 residues in the CDR3. In germline, CDR1 is SQVTM, CDR2 ANQGSEA. CDR3 region: CSVLEATDTQYF. The CDR3 nucleotides are TGCAGCGTACTTGAAGCCACAGATACGCAGTATTTT.

The chain couples TRBV28 to TRBJ2-1; 7 bases fit TRBD2. This CDR3 spans 15 amino acids. Germline CDR1 MDHEN, CDR2 SYDVKM. J was trimmed by 5 bases and V by 2 bases; bases with no gene match: 6. CDR3 protein: CASSLLAEGNNEQFF. The CDR3 DNA follows: TGTGCCAGCAGTTTACTAGCGGAAGGAAACAATGAGCAGTTCTTC.

The chain uses TRBV20-1 and TRBJ2-7; TRBD1 matches 8 bases. With 7 bases clipped from V and 6 bases from J, the junction kept 5 bases outside the gene matches. Germline loops: CDR1 DFQATT, CDR2 SNEGSKA (reference sequence). The CDR3 loop spans 11 amino acids. The CDR3, as DNA: TGCAGTGGGACAGGGCCCCGCGAGCAGTACTTC. Translated: CSGTGPREQYF.

The rearrangement joins TRBV27 to TRBJ2-5; D is undetermined. The length of the CDR3 is 20 residues. Looked up from germline, CDR1 is MNHEY and CDR2 is SMNVEV (reference sequence). The germline V and J ends were trimmed by 2 bases and 1 base, with 26 bases remaining between them. The CDR3 nucleotides read TGTGCCAGCAGTTTACCGACGGCAAAGTATTTGGTGGGCCCCCAAGAGACCCAGTACTTC. It specifies CASSLPTAKYLVGPQETQYF.

This clone has only a few counts. The chain is built from TRBV5-5 and TRBJ2-1; 8 positions agree with TRBD2. The CDR3 totals 16 residues. Germline V gives CDR1 SGHKS, CDR2 YYEKEE (reference sequence). V lost 3 bases, J lost 15 bases, and 20 bases stayed unmatched. CDR3 nucleotide sequence: TGTGCCAGCAGCTCTAGCTTGACCCCCAGCGGGAGAGAGTTGTTCTTC. Translating gives CASSSSLTPSGRELFF.

The chain employs TRBV7-2 and TRBJ2-7, with 11 nucleotides matching TRBD2. Per germline, CDR1 SGHTA and CDR2 FQGNSA. V trimming: 5 bases; J trimming: 4 bases; junction bases outside the gene matches: 7. The CDR3 is made up of 15 amino acids. CDR3 protein: CASSPITSGSYEQYF. CDR3 in DNA: TGTGCCAGCAGCCCTATCACTAGCGGGAGTTACGAGCAGTACTTC.

This chain joins TRBV11-3 and TRBJ2-3; D remains unclear. Germline loops: CDR1 SGHNT, CDR2 YENEEA. This CDR3 has 13 amino acids. Trimming took off 3 bases at V and 1 base at J, with 5 bases between the two ends. DNA of the CDR3: TGTGCCAGCAGCTTTCCGGGCACAGATACGCAGTATTTT. Translating it yields CASSFPGTDTQYF.

This clone showed up just a few times. V usage is TRBV18 and J usage is TRBJ2-5, with 12 nucleotides matching TRBD2. From germline, CDR1 is KGHSH and CDR2 LQKENI. This CDR3 has 18 residues. V lost 3 bases, J lost 0 bases, and 8 bases stayed unmatched. The CDR3 sequence: CASSPVASGGANQETQYF. The CDR3 nucleotides are TGTGCCAGCTCACCGGTCGCTAGCGGGGGGGCGAACCAAGAGACCCAGTACTTC.

This rearrangement joins TRBV28 to TRBJ2-6; TRBD2 agrees at 7 bases. The V gene's germline CDR1 is MDHEN and CDR2 SYDVKM. J gave up 0 bases and V 6 bases, and 11 bases lay outside the gene matches. The CDR3 sequence is 18 residues long. CDR3 coding DNA: TGTGCCAGCAGGGGGAGGGCAGGGAACCGCTCTGGGGCCAACGTCCTGACTTTC. Amino acids: CASRGRAGNRSGANVLTF.

The chain combines TRBV2 with TRBJ1-4, with 8 nucleotides matching TRBD1. With 7 bases clipped from V and 5 bases from J, the junction kept 3 bases outside the gene matches. Germline loops: CDR1 SNHLY, CDR2 FYNNEI. CDR3 size: 13 residues. The CDR3 is CASKGQENEKLFF. Here the CDR3 DNA reads TGTGCCAGCAAGGGACAGGAGAATGAAAAACTGTTTTTT.

For this clone: At one of its ends the junction is not consistent with the germline gene, which may arise from a read error. This chain uses TRBV7-9 with TRBJ1-2; tentative D call: TRBD1 (6 bases). This CDR3 spans 12 amino acids. The germline gives CDR1 SEHNR, CDR2 FQNEAQ (reference sequence). The CDR3 DNA reads TGTTCCAGCAGCTTGGACAGCTATGGCTACACCTTC. The encoded protein is CSSSLDSYGYTF.

The rearrangement links TRBV6-5 to TRBJ1-5; TRBD1 aligns across 7 bases. The CDR3 has 14 residues. With 6 bases clipped from V and 5 bases from J, the junction kept 7 bases outside the gene matches. Germline assignment: CDR1 MNHEY and CDR2 SVGAGI. This chain's CDR3 is CASSLDRVHQPQHF. The CDR3 nucleotides are TGTGCCAGCAGCCTCGACAGGGTCCATCAGCCCCAGCATTTT.